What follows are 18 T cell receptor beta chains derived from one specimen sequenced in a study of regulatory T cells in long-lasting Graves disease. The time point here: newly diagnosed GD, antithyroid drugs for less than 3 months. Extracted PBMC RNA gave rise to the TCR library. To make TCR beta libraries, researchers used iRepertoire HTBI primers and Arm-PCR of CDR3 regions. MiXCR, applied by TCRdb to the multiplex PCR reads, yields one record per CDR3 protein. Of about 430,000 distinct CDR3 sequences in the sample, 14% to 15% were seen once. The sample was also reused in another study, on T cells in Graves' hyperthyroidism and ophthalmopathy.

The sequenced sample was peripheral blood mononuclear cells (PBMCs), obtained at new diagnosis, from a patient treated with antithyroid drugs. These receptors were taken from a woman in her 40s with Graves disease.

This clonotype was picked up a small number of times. The CDR3 region has the DNA TGCGCCAGCAGCTTGGGGACTAGCGGGAGGAAGTACGATACGCAGTATTTT. Protein: CASSLGTSGRKYDTQYF. The chain couples TRBV5-1 to TRBJ2-3; 14 nucleotides align to TRBD2. V lost 0 bases to trimming and J lost 6 bases; unmatched junction nucleotides: 6. Germline assignment: CDR1 SGHRS and CDR2 YFSETQ. The CDR3 contains 17 residues.

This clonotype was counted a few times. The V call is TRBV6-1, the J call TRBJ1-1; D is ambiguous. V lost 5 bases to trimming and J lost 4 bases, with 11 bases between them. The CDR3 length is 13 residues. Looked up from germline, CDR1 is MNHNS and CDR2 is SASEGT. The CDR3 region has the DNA TGTGCCAGCAGTCCTAGTTTGGGCACTGAAGCTTTCTTT. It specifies CASSPSLGTEAFF.

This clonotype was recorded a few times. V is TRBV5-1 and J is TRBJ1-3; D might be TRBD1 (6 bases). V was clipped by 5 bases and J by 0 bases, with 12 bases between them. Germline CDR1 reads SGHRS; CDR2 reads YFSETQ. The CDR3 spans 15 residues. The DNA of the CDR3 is TGCGCCAGCAGTCCTCAGGGGTACTCTGGAAACACCATATATTTT. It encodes CASSPQGYSGNTIYF.

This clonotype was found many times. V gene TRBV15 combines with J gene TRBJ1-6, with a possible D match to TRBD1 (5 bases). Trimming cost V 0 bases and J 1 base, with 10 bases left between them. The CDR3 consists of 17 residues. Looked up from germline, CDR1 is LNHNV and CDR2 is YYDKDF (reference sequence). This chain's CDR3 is CATSRDQDSSYNSPLHF. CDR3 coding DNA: TGTGCCACCAGCAGAGATCAAGACAGTTCCTATAATTCACCCCTCCACTTT.

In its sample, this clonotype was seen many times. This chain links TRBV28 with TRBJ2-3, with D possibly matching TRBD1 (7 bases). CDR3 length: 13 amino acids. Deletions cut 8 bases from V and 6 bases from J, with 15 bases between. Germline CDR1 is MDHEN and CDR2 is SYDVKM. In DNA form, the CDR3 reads TGTGCCAGCGGAGGGGGCGTTCGCGATACGCAGTATTTT. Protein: CASGGGVRDTQYF.

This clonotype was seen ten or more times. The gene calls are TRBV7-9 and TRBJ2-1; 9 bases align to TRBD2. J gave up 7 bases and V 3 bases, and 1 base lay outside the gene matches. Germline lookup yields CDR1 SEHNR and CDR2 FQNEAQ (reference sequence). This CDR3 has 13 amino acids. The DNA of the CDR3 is TGTGCCAGCAGCTTTACTAGCGGGAATGAGCAGTTCTTC. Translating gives CASSFTSGNEQFF.

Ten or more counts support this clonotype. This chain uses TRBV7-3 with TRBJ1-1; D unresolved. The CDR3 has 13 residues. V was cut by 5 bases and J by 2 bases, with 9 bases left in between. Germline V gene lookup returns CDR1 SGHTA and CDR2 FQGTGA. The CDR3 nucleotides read TGTGCCAGCAGCCGACAAAGTAACACTGAAGCTTTCTTT. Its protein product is CASSRQSNTEAFF.

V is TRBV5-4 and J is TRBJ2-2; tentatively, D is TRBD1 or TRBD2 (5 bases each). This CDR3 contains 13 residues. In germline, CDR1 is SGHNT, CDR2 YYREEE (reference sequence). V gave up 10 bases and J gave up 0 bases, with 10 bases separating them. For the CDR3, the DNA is TGTGCCTCGGGGCAGACGAACACCGGGGAGCTGTTTTTT. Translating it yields CASGQTNTGELFF.

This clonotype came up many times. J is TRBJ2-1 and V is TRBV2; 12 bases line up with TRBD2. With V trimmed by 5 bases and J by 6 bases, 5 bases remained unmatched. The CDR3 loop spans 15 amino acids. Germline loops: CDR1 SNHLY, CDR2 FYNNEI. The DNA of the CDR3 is TGTGCCAGCAGTTCGACTAGCGGGAGAATCAATGAGCAGTTCTTC. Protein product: CASSSTSGRINEQFF.

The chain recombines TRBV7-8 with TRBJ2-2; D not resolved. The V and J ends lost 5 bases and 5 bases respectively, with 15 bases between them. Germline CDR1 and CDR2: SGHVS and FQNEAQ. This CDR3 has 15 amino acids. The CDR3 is CASSDGPRRTGELFF. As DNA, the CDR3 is TGTGCCAGCAGCGACGGGCCGAGAAGGACCGGGGAGCTGTTTTTT.

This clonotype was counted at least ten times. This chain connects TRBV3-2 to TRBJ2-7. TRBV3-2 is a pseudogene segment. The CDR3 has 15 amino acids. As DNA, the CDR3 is TGTGCCAGCAGCCAAGTTGAGAGCTGCACCTACGAGCAGTACTTC. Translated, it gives CASSQVESCTYEQYF.

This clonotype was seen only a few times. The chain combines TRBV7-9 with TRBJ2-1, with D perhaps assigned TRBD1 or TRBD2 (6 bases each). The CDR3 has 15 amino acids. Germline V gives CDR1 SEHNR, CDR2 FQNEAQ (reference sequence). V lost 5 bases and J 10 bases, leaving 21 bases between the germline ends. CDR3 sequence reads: CASSHPGAEEVEQFF. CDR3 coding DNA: TGTGCCAGCAGCCATCCGGGGGCCGAAGAGGTGGAGCAGTTCTTC.

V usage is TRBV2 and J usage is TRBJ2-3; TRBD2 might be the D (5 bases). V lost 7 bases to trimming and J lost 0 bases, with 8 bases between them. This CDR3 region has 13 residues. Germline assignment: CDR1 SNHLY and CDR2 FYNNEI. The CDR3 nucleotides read TGTGCCAGCATCCGGGAAAGCACAGATACGCAGTATTTT. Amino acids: CASIRESTDTQYF.

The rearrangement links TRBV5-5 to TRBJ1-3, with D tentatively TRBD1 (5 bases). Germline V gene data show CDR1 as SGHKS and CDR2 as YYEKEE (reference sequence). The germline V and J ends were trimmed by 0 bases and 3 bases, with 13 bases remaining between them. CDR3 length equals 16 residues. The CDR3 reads CASSLEGNIGGNTIYF. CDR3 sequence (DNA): TGTGCCAGCAGCTTGGAGGGGAACATTGGTGGAAACACCATATATTTT. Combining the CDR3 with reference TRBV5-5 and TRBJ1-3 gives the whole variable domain DAGVTQSPTHLIKTRGQQVTLRCSPISGHKSVSWYQQVLGQGPQFIFQYYEKEERGRGNFPDRFSARQFPNYSSELNVNALLLGDSALYLCASSLEGNIGGNTIYFGEGSWLTVV.

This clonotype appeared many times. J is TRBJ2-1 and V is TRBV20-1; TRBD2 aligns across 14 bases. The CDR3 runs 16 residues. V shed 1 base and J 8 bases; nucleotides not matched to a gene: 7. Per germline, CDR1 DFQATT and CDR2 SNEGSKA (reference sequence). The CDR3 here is CSARGGLAGVDDEQFF. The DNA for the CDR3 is TGCAGTGCTAGAGGGGGACTAGCGGGAGTCGACGATGAGCAGTTCTTC.

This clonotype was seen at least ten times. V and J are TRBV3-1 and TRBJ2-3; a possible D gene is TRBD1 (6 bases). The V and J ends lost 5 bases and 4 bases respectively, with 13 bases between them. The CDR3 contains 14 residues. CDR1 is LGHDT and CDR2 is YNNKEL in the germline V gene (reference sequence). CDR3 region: CASSKIQGPDTQYF. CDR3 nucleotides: TGTGCCAGCAGCAAGATCCAGGGGCCAGATACGCAGTATTTT.

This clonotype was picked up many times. The CDR3 protein is CSAPNGAGVGETQYF. Written as DNA, the CDR3 is TGCAGTGCCCCAAATGGCGCGGGAGTAGGGGAGACCCAGTACTTC. V gene TRBV20-1 combines with J gene TRBJ2-5; 7 nucleotides agree with TRBD2. The CDR3 consists of 15 residues. The junction had 15 bases not matched to a gene; V was cut back by 6 bases and J by 5 bases. Germline assignment: CDR1 DFQATT and CDR2 SNEGSKA (reference sequence).

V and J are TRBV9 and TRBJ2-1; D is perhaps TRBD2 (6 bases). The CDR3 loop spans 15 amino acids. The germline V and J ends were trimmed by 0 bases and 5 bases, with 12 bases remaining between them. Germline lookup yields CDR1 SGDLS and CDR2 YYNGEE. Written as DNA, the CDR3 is TGTGCCAGCAGCGTAGGGGGAGGATCAAACAATGAGCAGTTCTTC. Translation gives CASSVGGGSNNEQFF.